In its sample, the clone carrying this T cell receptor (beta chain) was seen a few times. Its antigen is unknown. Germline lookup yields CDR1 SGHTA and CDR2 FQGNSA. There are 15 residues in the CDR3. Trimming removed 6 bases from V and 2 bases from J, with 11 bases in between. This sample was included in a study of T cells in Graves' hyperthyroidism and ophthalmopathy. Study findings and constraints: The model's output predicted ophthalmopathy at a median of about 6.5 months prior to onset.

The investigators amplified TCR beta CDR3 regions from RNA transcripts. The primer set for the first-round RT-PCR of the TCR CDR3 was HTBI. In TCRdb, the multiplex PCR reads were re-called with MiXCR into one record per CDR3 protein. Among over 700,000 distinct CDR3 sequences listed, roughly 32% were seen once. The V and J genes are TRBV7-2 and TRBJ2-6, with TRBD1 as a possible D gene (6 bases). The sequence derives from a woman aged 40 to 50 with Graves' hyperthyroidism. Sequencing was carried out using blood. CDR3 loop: CASSSTGTGANVLTF. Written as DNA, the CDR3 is TGTGCCAGCAGTTCGACAGGAACTGGGGCCAACGTCCTGACTTTC.